The rows below give T cell receptor beta chains drawn from one sample of a study of OX40 agonist ivuxolimab in advanced cancers. Produced via immunoSEQ multiplex PCR; TCRdb's table is partial and in-frame only. The sample contains 25,000 to 30,000 clones, around four fifths of which appear only once. Here the sequenced sample was CD4+ or CD8+ T cells sorted from blood, taken in a trial of the OX40 agonist ivuxolimab. These receptors all come from an adult with an advanced solid tumor such as melanoma, head and neck, liver or kidney cancer. The conserved cysteine and the conserved F or W are not part of the CDR3 here. The D gene is left open where the match is weak.

V gene	J gene	D gene	CDR3 protein
TRBV14	TRBJ2-7	NA	ASSQDPYEQY
TRBV6-1	TRBJ2-1	TRBD2	ASSDASGGYNEQF
TRBV27	TRBJ1-1	TRBD1	ASSPTGGYTEAF
TRBV4-2	TRBJ2-2	NA	ASSQGRELF
TRBV7-9	TRBJ2-1	TRBD2	ASSPSSGGAYNEQF
TRBV23-1	TRBJ1-2	TRBD1	ASSQLPGQVIAGANYGYT
TRBV10-3	TRBJ2-3	TRBD2	AISGGRGVAEADTQY
TRBV6-5	TRBJ2-3	NA	ASSYRGSTDTQY
TRBV6-5	TRBJ2-1	TRBD1	ASGGQGLKGEQF
TRBV11-2	TRBJ2-7	NA	ASSPWASYEQY
TRBV11-3	TRBJ2-7	TRBD2	ASSSPGGGHEQY
TRBV29-1	TRBJ1-1	NA	SVGGAGEAF
TRBV5-4	TRBJ2-3	TRBD2	ASSSGLAVTSTDTQY
TRBV30	TRBJ2-1	TRBD1	AWSVPDRGLYNEQF
TRBV28	TRBJ2-7	TRBD2	ASSLDPTGGKAYEQY
TRBV10-3	TRBJ1-2	TRBD1	AISEIWTGSNYGYT
TRBV9	TRBJ2-3	TRBD2	ASSPRASGSTDTQY
TRBV4-2	TRBJ2-5	TRBD2	ASSQGTSGKETQY
TRBV14	TRBJ2-1	TRBD2	ASSTEGTSWFNEQF
TRBV30	TRBJ2-1	TRBD2	AWSVTSGPNEQF
TRBV6-6	TRBJ1-1	NA	ASSYPGPNTEAF
TRBV7-9	TRBJ1-4	TRBD1	ASSLPGQGPNEKLF
TRBV28	TRBJ2-7	TRBD1	ASSFGTGSYEQY
TRBV14	TRBJ1-2	NA	ASSPGSNYGYT
TRBV7-2	TRBJ1-1	TRBD1	ASSLPQGVSTEAF
TRBV13	TRBJ1-3	TRBD1	ASSQGQSSGNTIY
TRBV5-3	TRBJ1-5	NA	ASSFSGAVNQPQH
TRBV6-5	TRBJ1-1	NA	ASSIGQPMNTEAF
TRBV6-1	TRBJ2-5	TRBD2	ASINLGGDEETQY
TRBV7-9	TRBJ2-1	TRBD2	ASSSSKGTSGDDEQF
TRBV15	TRBJ2-1	TRBD2	ATSRDHLLAGGSSEQF
TRBV29-1	TRBJ2-3	NA	SVALTLIDSTDTQY